This entry is about one TCR beta chain. What antigen it recognizes has not been identified. Per-nucleotide qualities are absent, and no much larger clonotype sits a single base away. The sample contains more than one DNA sequence encoding this CDR3. The donors were healthy, HIV-negative adults with no recently reported acute infections or vaccinations. Every donor was a Caucasian adult living in Nashville, Tennessee, USA. Magnetic negative selection was used to enrich CD4+ T cells, after which naive cells were positively selected on CD45RA and the negative fraction became the memory subset. Blood was obtained by leukapheresis, after which PBMCs were separated by Ficoll-Histopaque density gradient centrifugation and cryopreserved in liquid nitrogen vapor phase. Analytical flow cytometry was used to check the purity and quantity of each magnetically sorted T cell population. Genomic DNA was isolated from each sorted fraction and quantified by UV absorbance on a Nanodrop 2000c.

Relative to germline, V is missing 5 bases and J is missing 2 bases, with 3 bases of the junction outside any gene match. Spanning cysteine to phenylalanine, the CDR3 consists of 15 amino acids. Solely the CDR3 DNA is kept, with 45 bases framed from the first base. Via the germline V gene, CDR1 is MDHEN and CDR2 SYDVKM. The sample comes from a study of shared clonotypes between healthy human individuals (dated by TCRdb to about 2020). Background for the entire study: A couple of women and a few men aged 18 to 49 years were included in the cohort. Leukapheresis yielded between about 0.9 and 8.9 billion PBMCs per donor. Per donor, three plates each were used for CD4 naive and CD4 memory, two for CD8 naive, and one for CD8 memory. To estimate repertoire size and how much clonotypes are shared between individuals, the study performed deep sequencing of blood TCR repertoires from roughly five healthy adults. To increase sequencing depth and limit assay-specific biases, different laboratories used diverse techniques to prepare libraries and sequence TCR repertoires.

Beyond this particular receptor, the publication reports: Incomplete sequencing was indicated by rarefaction of sorted-subset datasets, despite the large sequencing depth. Sampling was limited to blood, and TCR repertoires in tissue likely differ from TCR repertoires in blood. Because the study included a small number of donors, the genetic and exposure-history diversity represented was limited. Sharing across four donors was observed for approximately 5% of naive CD4, over 3% of naive CD8, 2.3% of memory CD4, and about 0.4% of memory CD8 clonotypes. Naive subsets generally had larger estimated clonotype richness than memory subsets. Pairwise subsampling led to the expectation that sequencing depth would affect the degree of clonotype sharing among donors. Clonotypes shared by all four sorted-subset donors showed higher generation probabilities than non-shared clonotypes.

Using the deep immunoSEQ assay, TCR CDR3 regions were amplified from genomic DNA by multiplex PCR. Genomic DNA extracted from each cell subset was distributed evenly over all wells of several immunoSEQ 96-well plates, and each plate served as one replicate. For sorted subsets, about 200 ng genomic DNA, equal to approximately 30,000 T cell genomes, was loaded into each replicate PCR. Purified libraries were quantified with a Qubit 3.0 fluorometer, sized on a Bioanalyzer 2100, and re-quantified with the KAPA Library Quantification kit. Every immunoSEQ 96-well plate was sequenced on a dedicated single-read 150-cycle Illumina NextSeq 550 flow cell. The original methods were these. Because only junctional sequences without quality scores were contained in the immunoSEQ output, filtering matching that applied to full-length reads could not be performed. To assign V/J genes and CDR3, sequences were annotated using PyIR, a Python wrapper for IgBLAST v1.9, with IMGT germline references. Reads were filtered out if the reads had weak V/J assignments (E-value above 1e-6), no CDR3, stop codons, out-of-frame junctions, or ambiguous translated residues. V3J clonotypes were defined by identical inferred V gene, J gene, and CDR3 amino acid sequence. Percentage overlap between repertoires was computed as shared unique clonotypes divided by the size of the smaller repertoire. Repertoire richness was assessed with RTK rarefaction, the Chao1 estimator, and Recon v2.1 estimates of unobserved clonotypes. OLGA was used to compute generation probabilities for all TCRbeta clonotypes that the gDNA method yielded from a few donors. TCRdb took this table from immuneACCESS and kept in-frame rearrangements with V and J called. Such tables lack part of the clones; where checked against another copy, unresolved V genes explain under half of the gap, and the rest is unexplained. V, J and clone size were drawn from that table, and D and trimming were deduced from the DNA. Here the sample has 1.6 million or so clones; around 97% occur a single time. The top ten clonotypes cover roughly 1.2% of the sample.

This receptor was obtained from a man aged 25-45 years in good health. The V and J genes are TRBV28 and TRBJ2-5; a stretch of 12 junction bases matches TRBD2. The sequencing sample was made of naive CD4+ T cells sorted from blood. The intended sense of this specimen's cell subset or site label: CD45RA+ positively selected. The bases read TGTGCCAGCAGTCCTGGACTAGCGGGACAAGAGACCCAGTACTTC. Its amino acids are CASSPGLAGQETQYF.